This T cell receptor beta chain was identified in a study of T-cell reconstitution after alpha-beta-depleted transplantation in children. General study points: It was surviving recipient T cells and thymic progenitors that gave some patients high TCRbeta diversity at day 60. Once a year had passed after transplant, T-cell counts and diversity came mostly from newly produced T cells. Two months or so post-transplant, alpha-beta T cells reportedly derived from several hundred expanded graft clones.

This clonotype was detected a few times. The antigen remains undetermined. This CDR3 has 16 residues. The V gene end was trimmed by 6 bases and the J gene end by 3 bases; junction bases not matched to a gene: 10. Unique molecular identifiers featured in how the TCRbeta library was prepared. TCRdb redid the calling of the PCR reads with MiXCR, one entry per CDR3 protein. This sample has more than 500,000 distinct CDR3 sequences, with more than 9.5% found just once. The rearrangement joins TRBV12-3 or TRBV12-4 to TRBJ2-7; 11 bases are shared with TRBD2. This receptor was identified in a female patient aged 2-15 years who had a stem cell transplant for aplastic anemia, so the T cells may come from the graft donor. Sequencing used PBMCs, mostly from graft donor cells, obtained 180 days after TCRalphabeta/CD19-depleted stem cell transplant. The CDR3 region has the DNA TGTGCCAGCAGCTTGGGAGGGACTAGCGGAGACTACGAGCAGTACGTC. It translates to CASSLGGTSGDYEQYV.